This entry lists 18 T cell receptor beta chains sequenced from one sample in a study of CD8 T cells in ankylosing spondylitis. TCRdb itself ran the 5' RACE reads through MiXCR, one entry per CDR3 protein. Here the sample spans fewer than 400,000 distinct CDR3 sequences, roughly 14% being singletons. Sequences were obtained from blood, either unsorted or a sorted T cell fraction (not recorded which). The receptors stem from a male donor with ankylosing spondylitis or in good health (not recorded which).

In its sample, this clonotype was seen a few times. CDR3 in DNA: TGCAGTGCTAGAGATCTGGGGACCGGGGAGCTGTTTTTT. This sequence encodes CSARDLGTGELFF. The chain is built from TRBV20-1 and TRBJ2-2, with unresolved D. The germline V gene encodes CDR1 DFQATT and CDR2 SNEGSKA (reference sequence). V lost 0 bases and J lost 5, with 7 bases in between. The CDR3 totals 13 residues.

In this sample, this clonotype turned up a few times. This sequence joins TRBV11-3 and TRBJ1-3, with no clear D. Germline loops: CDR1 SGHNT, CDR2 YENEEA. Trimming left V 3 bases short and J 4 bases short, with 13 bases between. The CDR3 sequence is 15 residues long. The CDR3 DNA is TGTGCCAGCAGCTTGGAGGACGGTCTGGGAAACACCATATATTTT. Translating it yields CASSLEDGLGNTIYF.

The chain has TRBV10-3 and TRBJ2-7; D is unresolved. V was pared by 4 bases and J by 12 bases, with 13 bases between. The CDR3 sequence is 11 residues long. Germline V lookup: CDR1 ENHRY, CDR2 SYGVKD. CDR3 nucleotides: TGTGCCATCAGTGCGGACGGTCAGTCGTACTTC. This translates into CAISADGQSYF.

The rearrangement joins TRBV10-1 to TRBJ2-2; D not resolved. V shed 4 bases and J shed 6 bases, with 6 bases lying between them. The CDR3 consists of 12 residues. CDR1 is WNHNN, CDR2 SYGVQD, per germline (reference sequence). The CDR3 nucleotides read TGCGCCAGCAGTGTGGGATCCGGGGAGCTGTTTTTT. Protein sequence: CASSVGSGELFF.

CDR3 amino acids: CASSLSGERGEQFF. The DNA of the CDR3 is TGTGCCAGCAGCCTAAGCGGGGAGAGGGGTGAGCAGTTCTTC. The V and J genes are TRBV7-2 and TRBJ2-1; 7 bases agree with TRBD2. CDR3 size: 14 residues. V shed 5 bases, J shed 9 bases, and the junction held 10 bases outside the gene matches. From germline, CDR1 is SGHTA and CDR2 FQGNSA.

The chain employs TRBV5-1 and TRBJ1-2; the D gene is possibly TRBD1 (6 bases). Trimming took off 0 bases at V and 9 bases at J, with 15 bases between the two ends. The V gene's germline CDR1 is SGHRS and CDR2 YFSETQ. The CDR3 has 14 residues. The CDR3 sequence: CASSLEPETGSYTF. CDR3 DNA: TGCGCCAGCAGCTTGGAGCCCGAGACAGGTAGCTACACCTTC. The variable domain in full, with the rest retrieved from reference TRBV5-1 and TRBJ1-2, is KAGVTQTPRYLIKTRGQQVTLSCSPISGHRSVSWYQQTPGQGLQFLFEYFSETQRNKGNFPGRFSGRQFSNSRSEMNVSTLELGDSALYLCASSLEPETGSYTFGSGTRLTVV.

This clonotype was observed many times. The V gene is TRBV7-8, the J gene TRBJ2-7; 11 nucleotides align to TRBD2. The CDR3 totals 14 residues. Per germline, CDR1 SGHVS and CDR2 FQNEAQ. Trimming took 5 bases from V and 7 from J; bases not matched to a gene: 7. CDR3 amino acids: CASSQTSGMGEQYF. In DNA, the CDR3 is TGTGCCAGCAGCCAGACTAGCGGGATGGGTGAGCAGTACTTC.

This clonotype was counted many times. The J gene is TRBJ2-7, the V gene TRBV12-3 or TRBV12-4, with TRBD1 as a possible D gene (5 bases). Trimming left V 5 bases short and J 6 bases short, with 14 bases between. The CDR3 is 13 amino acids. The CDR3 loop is CASSPFGRGEQYF. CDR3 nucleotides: TGTGCCAGCAGTCCCTTTGGTAGGGGCGAGCAGTACTTC.

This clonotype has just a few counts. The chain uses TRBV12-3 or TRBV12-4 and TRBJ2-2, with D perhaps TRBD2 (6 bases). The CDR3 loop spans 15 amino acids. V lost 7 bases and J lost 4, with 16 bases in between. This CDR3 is CASNPTGSVTGELFF. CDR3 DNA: TGTGCCAGCAACCCAACCGGGAGTGTCACCGGGGAGCTGTTTTTT.

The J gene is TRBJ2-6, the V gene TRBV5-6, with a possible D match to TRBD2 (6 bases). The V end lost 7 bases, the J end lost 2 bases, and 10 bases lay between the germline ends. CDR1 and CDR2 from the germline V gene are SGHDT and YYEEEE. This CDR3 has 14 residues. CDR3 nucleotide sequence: TGTGCCAGCCTCTGGGGGGCTGGGGCCAACGTCCTGACTTTC. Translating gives CASLWGAGANVLTF.

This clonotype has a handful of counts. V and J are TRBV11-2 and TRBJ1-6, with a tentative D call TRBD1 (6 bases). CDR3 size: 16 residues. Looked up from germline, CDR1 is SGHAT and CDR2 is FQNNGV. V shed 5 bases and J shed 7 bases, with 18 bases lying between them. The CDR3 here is CASSGLQGFRNSPLHF. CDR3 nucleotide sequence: TGTGCCAGCAGCGGACTACAGGGCTTTAGGAATTCACCCCTCCACTTT.

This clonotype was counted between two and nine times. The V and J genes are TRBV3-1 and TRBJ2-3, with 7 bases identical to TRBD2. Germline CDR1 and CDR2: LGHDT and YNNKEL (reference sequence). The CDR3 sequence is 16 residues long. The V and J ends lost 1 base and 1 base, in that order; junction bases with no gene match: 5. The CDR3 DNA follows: TGTGCCAGCAGCCAAGGTTGGGGGGGGGGCACAGATACGCAGTATTTT. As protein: CASSQGWGGGTDTQYF.

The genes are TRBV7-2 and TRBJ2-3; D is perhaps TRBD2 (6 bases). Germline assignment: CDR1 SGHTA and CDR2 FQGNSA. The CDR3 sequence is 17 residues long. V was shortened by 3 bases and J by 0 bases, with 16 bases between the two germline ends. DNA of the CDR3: TGTGCCAGCAGCTTGGGGAAGGGACTGACAAGCACAGATACGCAGTATTTT. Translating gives CASSLGKGLTSTDTQYF. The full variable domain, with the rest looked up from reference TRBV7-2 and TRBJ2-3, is GAGVSQSPSNKVTEKGKDVELRCDPISGHTALYWYRQSLGQGLEFLIYFQGNSAPDKSGLPSDRFSAERTGGSVSTLTIQRTQQEDSAVYLCASSLGKGLTSTDTQYFGPGTRLTVL.

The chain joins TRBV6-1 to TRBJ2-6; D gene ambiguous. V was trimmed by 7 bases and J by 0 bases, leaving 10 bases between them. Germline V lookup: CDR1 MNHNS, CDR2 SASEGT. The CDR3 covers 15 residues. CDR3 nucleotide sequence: TGTGCCAGCAACCCAGGATCCTCTGGGGCCAACGTCCTGACTTTC. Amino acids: CASNPGSSGANVLTF.

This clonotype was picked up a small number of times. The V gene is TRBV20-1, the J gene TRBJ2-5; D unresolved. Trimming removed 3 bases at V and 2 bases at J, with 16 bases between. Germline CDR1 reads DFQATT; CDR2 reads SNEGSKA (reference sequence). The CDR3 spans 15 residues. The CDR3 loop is CSASPRWGTQETQYF. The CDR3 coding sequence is TGCAGTGCTAGTCCCCGATGGGGTACGCAAGAGACCCAGTACTTC.

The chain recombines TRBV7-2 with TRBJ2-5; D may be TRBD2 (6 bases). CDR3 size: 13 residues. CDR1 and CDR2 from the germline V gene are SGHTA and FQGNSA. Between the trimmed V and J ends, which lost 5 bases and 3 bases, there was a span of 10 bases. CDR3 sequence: CASSTEREETQYF. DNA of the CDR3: TGTGCCAGCAGCACCGAGCGGGAAGAGACCCAGTACTTC.

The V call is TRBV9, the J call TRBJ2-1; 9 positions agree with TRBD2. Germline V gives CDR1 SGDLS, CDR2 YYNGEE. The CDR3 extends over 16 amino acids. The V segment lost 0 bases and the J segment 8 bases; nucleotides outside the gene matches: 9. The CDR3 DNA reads TGTGCCAGCAGCGTAGCTGGGCGACTAGCGGCCGATGAGCAGTTCTTC. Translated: CASSVAGRLAADEQFF.

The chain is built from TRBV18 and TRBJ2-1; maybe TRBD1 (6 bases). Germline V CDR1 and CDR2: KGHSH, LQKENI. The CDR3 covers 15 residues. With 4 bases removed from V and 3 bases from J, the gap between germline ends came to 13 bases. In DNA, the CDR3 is TGTGCCAGCTCACAATTACAGGGTTACTACAATGAGCAGTTCTTC. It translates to CASSQLQGYYNEQFF. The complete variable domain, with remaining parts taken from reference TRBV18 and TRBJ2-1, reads NAGVMQNPRHLVRRRGQEARLRCSPMKGHSHVYWYRQLPEEGLKFMVYLQKENIIDESGMPKERFSAEFPKEGPSILRIQQVVRGDSAAYFCASSQLQGYYNEQFFGPGTRLTVL.